The clone carrying this T cell receptor beta chain appeared a single time. The antigen remains unidentified. This record belongs to a study of shared clonotypes between healthy human individuals. Deletions cut 5 bases from V and 4 bases from J, with 20 bases between. The germline V gene encodes CDR1 SGDLS and CDR2 YYNGEE. The length of the CDR3 is 16 residues. Study outcomes and limitations: Approximately 4.6% of naive CD4 clonotypes were common to a few donors. Despite large depth, sorted-subset datasets appeared incompletely sequenced.

The method was immunoSEQ multiplex PCR; TCRdb's version includes in-frame clones alone and lacks a portion of them. The profile covers about 230,000 clones, with 65% to 70% appearing a single time and approximately 10% taken by the ten largest. The chain links TRBV9 to TRBJ2-3; D may be TRBD2 (6 bases). The TCR originated in a man aged 30 to 45 in good health. The sequenced sample was memory CD4+ T cells sorted from blood. The subset here: CD45RA-negative fraction. CDR3 DNA sequence: TGTGCCAGCAGTGGGGCGTCTAGCGTGAAATCAGATACGCAGTATTTT. This translates into CASSGASSVKSDTQYF.